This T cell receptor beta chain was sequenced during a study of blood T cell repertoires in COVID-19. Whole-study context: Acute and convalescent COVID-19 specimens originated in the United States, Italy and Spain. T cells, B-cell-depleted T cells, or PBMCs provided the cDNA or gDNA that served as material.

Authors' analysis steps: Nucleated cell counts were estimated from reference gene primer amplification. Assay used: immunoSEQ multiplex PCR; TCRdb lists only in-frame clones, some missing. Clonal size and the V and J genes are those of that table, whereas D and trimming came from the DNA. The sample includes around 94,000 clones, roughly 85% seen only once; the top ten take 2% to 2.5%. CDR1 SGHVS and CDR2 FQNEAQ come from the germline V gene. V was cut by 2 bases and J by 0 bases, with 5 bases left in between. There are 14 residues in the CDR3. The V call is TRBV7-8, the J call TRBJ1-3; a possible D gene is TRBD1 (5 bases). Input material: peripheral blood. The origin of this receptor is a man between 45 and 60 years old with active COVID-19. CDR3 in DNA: TGTGCCAGCAGCTTACAGGGCTCTGGAAACACCATATATTTT. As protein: CASSLQGSGNTIYF.